This is a list of T cell receptor beta chains from one sample in a study of blood T cells in healthy people across ages. In TCRdb, the 5' RACE reads were re-called with MiXCR into one record per CDR3 protein. The sample shows approximately 1,000,000 distinct CDR3 sequences, more than 40% of them seen only once. The material sequenced was blood. These receptors were collected from a woman aged 55-75 years in good health. Both conserved end residues are part of each CDR3. A D gene is named only where the DNA matches it firmly. The size of a clone is reported for some rows only, either as once, few or many, or as a class for expanded clones.

DNA	CDR3	V	D	J	size
TGTGCCAGCAGTTACTCGGACTCGAGGTACGAGCAGTACTTC	CASSYSDSRYEQYF	TRBV6-5	.	TRBJ2-7	.
TGTGCCAGCAGTGCCGACAGGGGGCAATGGGAAAAGCAGTACTTC	CASSADRGQWEKQYF	TRBV28	TRBD1	TRBJ2-7	few
TGTGCCAGCTCCCCCGACGGAGCCAATCAGCCCCAGCATTTT	CASSPDGANQPQHF	TRBV2	.	TRBJ1-5	once
TGTGCCAGCAACCAAGTGAAGGGAGGGCAGTACTTC	CASNQVKGGQYF	TRBV3-1	.	TRBJ2-7	once
TGTGCCAGCAGCCCCCTAGCGGGAGAAGGTCGGGAGCAGTTCTTC	CASSPLAGEGREQFF	TRBV6-5	TRBD2	TRBJ2-1	.
TGTGCCAGCAGCCCCGACAGGGGTAATTCACCCCTCCACTTT	CASSPDRGNSPLHF	TRBV5-6	TRBD1	TRBJ1-6	.
TGTGCCAGCAGTTACTCGGGTCTGGCTAGAGGATACAATGAGCAGTTCTTC	CASSYSGLARGYNEQFF	TRBV6-6	.	TRBJ2-1	.
TGTGCCAGCAGCTTGATTACGGGAGGGGCCAACGTCCTGACTTTC	CASSLITGGANVLTF	TRBV5-5	.	TRBJ2-6	.
TGTGCCAGCAGTTTATGGGCCCCAGGGTCTGGGGCCAACGTCCTGACTTTC	CASSLWAPGSGANVLTF	TRBV27	.	TRBJ2-6	.
TGTGCCAGCAGCCAAGAAGTAATCTCAGGGGGGACCTACCCCATCTCCTACGAGCAGTACTTC	CASSQEVISGGTYPISYEQYF	TRBV4-2	.	TRBJ2-7	.
TGCGCCAGCAGCCCAACACAGGGACTAGCAAGGGGGGAGCAGTACTTC	CASSPTQGLARGEQYF	TRBV5-1	TRBD2	TRBJ2-7	.
TGTGCCAGCAGTTACGTGGCGGGCCTAGGGGAGACCCAGTACTTC	CASSYVAGLGETQYF	TRBV6-6	.	TRBJ2-5	.
TGTGCCAGCAGCTTAGCAGAGGTAGCGGGCTACGAGCAGTACTTC	CASSLAEVAGYEQYF	TRBV7-8	TRBD2	TRBJ2-7	once
TGTGCCAGCAGCGTCGGCATAATAGATGAGCAGTACTTC	CASSVGIIDEQYF	TRBV9	.	TRBJ2-5	.
TGCGCCAGCAGCTTGGCAGGGAAGATGGATGGCTACACCTTC	CASSLAGKMDGYTF	TRBV5-1	.	TRBJ1-2	.